A selection of T cell receptor beta chains follows, all from one sample in a study of CD8 T cells in Susac syndrome. TCRdb ran MiXCR on the immunoSEQ multiplex PCR reads and lists one entry per CDR3 protein. The sample includes more than 90,000 distinct CDR3 sequences, about 92% of them seen just once. Material: CD4+ T cells from PBMCs. Source of these receptors: a human donor with multiple sclerosis. The conserved cysteine and the conserved F or W are not part of the CDR3 here. Fields, in order: V gene, J gene, CDR3 length, clone size, CDR3 protein. Not all rows give a size; the values are once, few, many and, for expanded clones, a class.

TRBV20-1,TRBJ1-1,11,.,SATDRGGTEAF
TRBV5-1,TRBJ2-5,13,.,ASSLERAIAETQY
TRBV20-1,TRBJ2-3,11,.,SAIKGGTDTQY
TRBV7-2,TRBJ2-2,15,.,ASSRRILRDSGGELF
TRBV2,TRBJ1-1,13,few,ASSGQGGGSTEAF
TRBV13,TRBJ2-7,16,.,ASSSSWGFGTSGYEQY
TRBV3-1,TRBJ1-2,11,.,ASSGGENYGYT
TRBV5-1,TRBJ2-2,13,.,ASRRDRGNTGELF
TRBV19,TRBJ1-1,12,.,ASSTTGGRTEAF
TRBV7-9,TRBJ1-2,10,few,ASSLGEYGYT
TRBV7-2,TRBJ1-2,10,few,ASSLAVGGYT
TRBV7-8,TRBJ1-2,12,.,ASSLGHRNYGYT
TRBV4-1,TRBJ1-1,9,.,ASSQAGRAF
TRBV6-2/TRBV6-3,TRBJ2-3,11,.,ASKLGPTRRGD
TRBV14,TRBJ2-2,14,.,ASSRLSGGNTGELF
TRBV6-5,TRBJ1-5,12,.,ASRETGANQPQH
TRBV20-1,TRBJ1-2,11,few,SARRDSNYGYT
TRBV4-1,TRBJ2-4,15,.,ASSQTTAPLAKNIQY
TRBV15,TRBJ2-1,13,.,ATSRDLDSRNEQF
TRBV20-1,TRBJ1-5,11,.,SARDKLNQPQH
TRBV10-3,TRBJ1-1,12,.,AIQGGSENTEAF
TRBV30,TRBJ1-1,12,.,AWSVKGVGNKAF
TRBV20-1,TRBJ2-1,13,.,SLNPGLAYYNEQF
TRBV29-1,TRBJ2-3,10,.,SVAPPPDTQY
TRBV4-1,TRBJ1-2,16,.,ASSQASLAQGRNNGYT
TRBV28,TRBJ1-4,12,.,ASSHPTFNEKLF
TRBV20-1,TRBJ2-5,10,.,SARPAQETQY
TRBV7-9,TRBJ1-2,14,.,ASSQGVRGEGYGYT
TRBV11-3,TRBJ2-1,12,.,ASSLVGTADEQF
TRBV6-1,TRBJ2-6,12,.,ASTGARGANVLT
TRBV12-3/TRBV12-4,TRBJ2-1,12,.,ASSLAGDYNEQF
TRBV12-3/TRBV12-4,TRBJ1-3,13,.,ASGEGAFSGNTIY
TRBV30,TRBJ2-3,11,.,AWSSGGADTQY
TRBV11-3,TRBJ2-7,13,.,ASSPTAGTPYEQY
TRBV2,TRBJ2-7,11,.,ASNLGGVMEQY
TRBV6-4,TRBJ2-2,11,.,ASRDSNTGELF
TRBV3-1,TRBJ2-2,11,.,ASSLPSAGELF
TRBV3-1,TRBJ2-3,14,.,ASSQGQGPRTDTQY
TRBV30,TRBJ1-1,14,.,AWRWAQADMNTEAF
TRBV20-1,TRBJ1-1,10,once,SATGLTTEAF
TRBV3-1,TRBJ2-3,9,.,ASSQVDTQY
TRBV5-1,TRBJ2-7,10,.,ASSFEGYEQY
TRBV12-3/TRBV12-4,TRBJ2-2,14,.,ASRAGLAGGTGELF
TRBV5-6,TRBJ2-3,9,.,ASSLSYTQY
TRBV5-1,TRBJ2-4,17,.,ASSSRPGTHTLAKNIQY
TRBV20-1,TRBJ1-5,12,once,SARDLRAEQPQH
TRBV7-3,TRBJ2-1,14,.,ASSLLGGRVKNEQF
TRBV6-2/TRBV6-3,TRBJ1-5,9,.,ASSYHKVQH
TRBV18,TRBJ1-1,12,.,ASSAGGDLSEAF
TRBV2,TRBJ1-1,13,.,ASSDREGVYTEAF
TRBV24-1,TRBJ2-1,11,.,ATGDRGYNEQF
TRBV20-1,TRBJ2-5,14,.,SAKGLAGGQEETQY
TRBV29-1,TRBJ2-3,13,.,SARGGTPPGDTQY
TRBV18,TRBJ1-5,12,.,ASSPDSRNQPQH
TRBV20-1,TRBJ1-1,11,.,SAERRLNTEAF
TRBV7-2,TRBJ1-6,11,.,ASSLNRNSPLH
TRBV7-9,TRBJ1-1,11,.,ASSFDPNTEAF